These 4 T cell receptor beta chains share one sample of origin, sequenced in a study of blood T cell repertoires in COVID-19. Sequencing was performed with immunoSEQ multiplex PCR; in TCRdb, only in-frame clones are kept and a portion is missing. The sample yields around 180,000 clones, 80% to 90% seen once. Sequences were obtained from peripheral blood. Receptor source: a woman older than 75 with COVID-19, enrolled during active disease.

The J gene is TRBJ1-6, the V gene TRBV28; TRBD1 aligns across 10 bases. V was clipped by 3 bases and J by 7 bases; unmatched bases: 9. The CDR3 sequence is 17 residues long. Per the germline V gene, CDR1 is MDHEN and CDR2 is SYDVKM. The chain's CDR3 is CASSFSGGDRGNSPLHF. The DNA for the CDR3 is TGTGCCAGCAGTTTTTCGGGGGGGGACAGGGGAAATTCACCCCTCCACTTT.

The chain carries TRBV24-1 and TRBJ2-1; D perhaps matches TRBD2 (5 bases). The CDR3 length is 13 residues. Germline CDR1 reads KGHDR; CDR2 reads SFDVKD. The V end was cut by 8 bases, the J end by 4 bases, with 11 bases between. The chain's CDR3 is CATIGGAYNEQFF. For the CDR3, the DNA is TGTGCCACCATCGGAGGAGCATACAATGAGCAGTTCTTC.

The chain carries TRBV4-2 and TRBJ2-5; TRBD2 matches at 10 bases. This CDR3 is 16 amino acids long. Germline values: CDR1 LGHNA, CDR2 YNFKEQ. Germline trimming cut 0 bases from V and 3 bases from J; bases unmatched to any gene: 4. CDR3 DNA: TGTGCCAGCAGCCAAGATATAGCGGGGGGAAAAGAGACCCAGTACTTC. It yields the protein CASSQDIAGGKETQYF.

The chain carries TRBV19 and TRBJ2-3; no clear D. Per the germline V gene, CDR1 is LNHDA and CDR2 is SQIVND (reference sequence). V dropped 5 bases and J dropped 2 bases, with 11 bases sitting between them. The CDR3 runs 14 residues. For the CDR3, the DNA is TGTGCCAGTAGTGTGGCAGTCCCCACAGATACGCAGTATTTT. Residues: CASSVAVPTDTQYF.